This T cell receptor beta chain derives from a study of blood T cell repertoires in COVID-19. The overall study: The study drew acute and convalescent COVID-19 samples from the United States, Italy and Spain. T cells, B-cell-depleted T cells, or PBMCs supplied cDNA or gDNA.

This CDR3 is built from 11 residues. Trimming pared 7 bases from V and 8 bases from J, leaving 9 bases between. In the source study's methods: The assay estimated nucleated cells by amplifying reference gene primers. The protocol was immunoSEQ multiplex PCR, while the TCRdb copy is restricted to in-frame clones and leaves out a portion. For V, J and clone size, that table is used; D and trimming come from the DNA. The sample lists about 310,000 clones, around 90% seen once, with 1% in the top ten. The clonotype originates from a man in his forties or fifties with active or convalescent COVID-19. This chain joins TRBV12-3 or TRBV12-4 and TRBJ2-1, with unresolved D. Sample: peripheral blood. The CDR3 bases are TGTGCCAGCACCCTCCTTGATGAGCAGTTCTTC. Residues: CASTLLDEQFF.